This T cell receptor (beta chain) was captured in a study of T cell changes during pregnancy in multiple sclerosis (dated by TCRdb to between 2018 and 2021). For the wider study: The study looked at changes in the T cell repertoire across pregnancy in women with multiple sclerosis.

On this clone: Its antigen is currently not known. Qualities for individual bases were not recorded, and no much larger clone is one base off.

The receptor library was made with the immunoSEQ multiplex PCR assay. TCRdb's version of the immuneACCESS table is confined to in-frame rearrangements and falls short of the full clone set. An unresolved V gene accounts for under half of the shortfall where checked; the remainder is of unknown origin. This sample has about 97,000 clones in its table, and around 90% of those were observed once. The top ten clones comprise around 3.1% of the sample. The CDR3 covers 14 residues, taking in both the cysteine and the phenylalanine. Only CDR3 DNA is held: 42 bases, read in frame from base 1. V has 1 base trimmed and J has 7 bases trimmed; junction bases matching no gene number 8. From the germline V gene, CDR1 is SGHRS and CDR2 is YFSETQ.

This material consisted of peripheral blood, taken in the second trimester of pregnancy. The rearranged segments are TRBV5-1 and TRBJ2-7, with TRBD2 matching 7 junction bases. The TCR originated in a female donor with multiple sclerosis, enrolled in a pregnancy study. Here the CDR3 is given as CASSLRAGVREQYF. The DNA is TGCGCCAGCAGCTTGAGGGCGGGAGTGCGGGAGCAGTACTTC.